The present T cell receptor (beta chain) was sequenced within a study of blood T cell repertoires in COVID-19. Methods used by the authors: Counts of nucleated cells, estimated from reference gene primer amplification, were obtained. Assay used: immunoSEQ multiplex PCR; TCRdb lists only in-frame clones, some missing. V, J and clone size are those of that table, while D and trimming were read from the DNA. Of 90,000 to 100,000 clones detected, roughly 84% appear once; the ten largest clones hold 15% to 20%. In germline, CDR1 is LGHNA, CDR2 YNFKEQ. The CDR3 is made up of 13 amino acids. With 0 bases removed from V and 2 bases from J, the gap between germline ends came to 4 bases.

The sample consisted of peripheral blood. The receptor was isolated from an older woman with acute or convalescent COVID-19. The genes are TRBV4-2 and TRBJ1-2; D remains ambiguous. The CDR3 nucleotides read TGTGCCAGCAGCCAAGATCAAAACTATGGCTACACCTTC. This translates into CASSQDQNYGYTF.